The 11 T cell receptor beta chains reported below all come from one sample, sequenced in a study of blood T cells in healthy people across ages. Using a J-beta primer mix together with a sample-barcoded 5' primer, a second PCR was run for 7 to 11 cycles. TCRdb re-called the 5' RACE reads through MiXCR, storing one row per CDR3 protein. The repertoire consists of 580,000 or so distinct CDR3 sequences, with more than 45% occurring once and the leading ten covering about 26%. Source material: blood. The source is an elderly man in good health.

This clonotype has just a few counts. The genes are TRBV4-3 and TRBJ2-2; 12 nucleotides agree with TRBD2. Germline lookup yields CDR1 LGHNA and CDR2 YSLEER. The junction had 6 bases not matched to a gene; V was cut back by 2 bases and J by 2 bases. This CDR3 contains 18 residues. The CDR3 coding sequence is TGCGCCAGCAGCCAACAGACTAGCGGGGGCTACAACACCGGGGAGCTGTTTTTT. This translates into CASSQQTSGGYNTGELFF.

The rearrangement uses TRBV4-3 and TRBJ1-2; D is uncertain. Germline V gene lookup returns CDR1 LGHNA and CDR2 YSLEER. Trimming cost V 1 base and J 0 bases, with 9 bases left between them. The CDR3 loop spans 15 amino acids. The CDR3 coding sequence is TGCGCCAGCAGCCAAGCGATAAACGCTAACTATGGCTACACCTTC. Translated: CASSQAINANYGYTF.

As regards this clonotype: Possible read error: a much larger clone is one base away. The rearrangement links TRBV27 to TRBJ2-1; D perhaps matches TRBD2 (6 bases). The CDR3 spans 16 residues. Germline-derived CDR1 and CDR2 are MNHEY and SMNVEV (reference sequence). The CDR3 sequence is CASSLWRGSSHNEQFF. In DNA form, the CDR3 reads TGTGCCAGCAGTCTATGGCGGGGAAGCTCCCACAATGAGCAGTTCTTC.

Here the CDR3 reads CASSKTGTNEKLFF. DNA of the CDR3: TGTGCCAGCAGCAAAACAGGGACTAATGAAAAACTGTTTTTT. The chain is built from TRBV7-9 and TRBJ1-4; perhaps TRBD1 as D (6 bases). V was cut by 5 bases and J by 2 bases, with 9 bases left in between. CDR1 is SEHNR, CDR2 FQNEAQ, per germline (reference sequence). CDR3 length: 14 residues.

The chain is built from TRBV20-1 and TRBJ2-3; D unresolved. V lost 5 bases and J lost 3, with 15 bases in between. Per germline, CDR1 DFQATT and CDR2 SNEGSKA (reference sequence). The CDR3 length is 14 residues. The CDR3 reads CSAPAVSPTDTQYF. In DNA form, the CDR3 reads TGCAGTGCTCCCGCAGTCAGTCCTACAGATACGCAGTATTTT.

The chain combines TRBV29-1 with TRBJ2-5; 13 nucleotides align to TRBD2. The junction had 8 bases not matched to a gene; V was cut back by 7 bases and J by 3 bases. Germline V lookup: CDR1 SQVTM, CDR2 ANQGSEA. The CDR3 runs to 15 residues. The CDR3 nucleotides are TGCAGCGAGGCGGCCGGGACTAGCGGGGAAGAGACCCAGTACTTC. It encodes CSEAAGTSGEETQYF.

Of note for this clonotype: This may be a read error: a much more frequent sequence differs by one nucleotide. The V call is TRBV6-5, the J call TRBJ1-1; D unclear. V was trimmed by 4 bases and J by 11 bases, leaving 14 bases between them. The CDR3 length is 12 residues. The germline V gene encodes CDR1 MNHEY and CDR2 SVGAGI. CDR3 in amino acids: CASSLQAGKAFF. Here the CDR3 DNA reads TGTGCCAGCAGTTTGCAGGCGGGGAAGGCTTTCTTT.

The genes are TRBV7-9 and TRBJ2-2; tentatively, D is TRBD2 (6 bases). Per germline, CDR1 SEHNR and CDR2 FQNEAQ (reference sequence). Trimming stripped 2 bases from V and 6 bases from J, with 13 bases between. CDR3 length equals 15 residues. CDR3 protein: CASSLRTGVAGELFF. CDR3 sequence (DNA): TGTGCCAGCAGCTTAAGGACGGGAGTAGCCGGGGAGCTGTTTTTT.

This chain links TRBV29-1 with TRBJ2-1, with 11 bases identical to TRBD2. The CDR3 extends over 14 amino acids. The V and J ends lost 4 bases and 9 bases, in that order; junction bases with no gene match: 8. Germline CDR1 reads SQVTM; CDR2 reads ANQGSEA. CDR3 protein: CSVVIAGGRGEQFF. The CDR3 DNA sequence: TGCAGCGTTGTAATAGCGGGGGGGCGGGGTGAGCAGTTCTTC.

This clonotype was picked up a small number of times. The V and J genes are TRBV5-5 and TRBJ2-7; 9 nucleotides match TRBD1. V was clipped by 4 bases and J by 3 bases; unmatched bases: 8. The V gene's germline CDR1 is SGHKS and CDR2 YYEKEE (reference sequence). The CDR3 runs 15 residues. CDR3 protein: CASSQPPGQGYEQYF. In DNA, the CDR3 is TGTGCCAGCAGCCAACCTCCGGGACAGGGCTACGAGCAGTACTTC.

As for this clonotype: This may arise from a read error, as a much more abundant clone is one base away. V gene TRBV11-2 combines with J gene TRBJ2-5, with a possible D match to TRBD2 (5 bases). V lost 0 bases, J lost 0 bases, and 17 bases lay in between. The germline V gene has CDR1 SGHAT and CDR2 FQNNGV. CDR3 length: 18 amino acids. In DNA form, the CDR3 reads TGTGCCAGCAGCTTAGAGGTGGGGAGACGACTGGACCAAGAGACCCAGTACTTC. Translated, it gives CASSLEVGRRLDQETQYF.